This T cell receptor beta chain is from a study of post-analysis software for immune sequencing data. Findings of the study overall: Patients showed TRBV5-6, TRBV5-1 and TRBV20-1 among a few TRBV segments more frequent than in controls. Controls had significantly higher normalized Chao1 diversity than multiple sclerosis patients.

The authors incorporated unique molecular identifiers into the TCR beta cDNA libraries. TCRdb re-derived calls from the PCR reads in MiXCR, one entry per CDR3 protein. The sample carries hundreds of thousands of distinct CDR3 sequences, less than 35% recorded once. This CDR3 is built from 16 residues. Trimming took 3 bases from V and 5 from J; bases not matched to a gene: 15. Germline CDR1 DFQATT, CDR2 SNEGSKA (reference sequence). Turning to this clonotype: Its antigen is unidentified.

This TCR came from a girl under 18 with multiple sclerosis. V is TRBV20-1 and J is TRBJ2-7, with 8 bases aligning to TRBD2. The sequenced sample consisted of blood. The CDR3 sequence: CSASPPPAGVCHEQYF. CDR3 in DNA: TGCAGTGCTAGCCCACCCCCAGCGGGAGTGTGCCACGAGCAGTACTTC.